This TCR beta chain emerged from a study of cytomegalovirus exposure and HLA in healthy donors. Overall study context: Across around 400 genotyped donors, 81% landed in the Caucasian-associated ancestry cluster. Study results and caveats: CMV serostatus was the only immune exposure information that was available. By HLA locus, TCR association rates varied in a later analysis, with DRB1 showing the most and HLA-C the fewest.

In the PCR, 60 Vbeta and 13 Jbeta primers were used. Assay: immunoSEQ multiplex PCR; the TCRdb copy retains only in-frame clones and omits some. The data contain about 180,000 clones, about 85% of them singletons. Worth noting for this clone: Its antigen is as yet unknown.

The CDR3 length is 15 residues. Germline CDR1 reads SGHNT; CDR2 reads YENEEA. Trimming cost V 0 bases and J 9 bases, with 15 bases left between them. This sequence was found in a boy under 10 years old in good health and CMV-seronegative. What was sequenced was PBMCs. The chain links TRBV11-3 to TRBJ2-1; D possibly corresponds to TRBD2 (5 bases). This chain's CDR3 is CASSLDRGRSGEQFF. Written as DNA, the CDR3 is TGTGCCAGCAGCTTAGATCGGGGTAGGTCCGGTGAGCAGTTCTTC.